One and the same sample provided the 25 T cell receptor beta chains below, sequenced in a study of Ad26.COV2.S vaccination and SARS-CoV-2 variants. The sample's treatment: some 19 received Ad26.COV2.S at low or high dose, single or two shots; several received placebo; per-sample allocation not given. All samples were drawn on day 63, counting from the first vaccine or placebo injection. Sequencing used immunoSEQ multiplex PCR; TCRdb keeps in-frame clones, though not all of them. The data contain about 680,000 clones, around 89% of them seen just once; the ten biggest clones take up around 1.4%. This sample comprised peripheral blood, obtained in a trial of Ad26.COV2.S vaccine versus placebo. Every receptor here comes from a person aged 18 to 65 who received the Ad26.COV2.S COVID-19 vaccine or a placebo.

As DNA, the CDR3 is TGTGCCAGTAGTATAGGGGGGGGGCCCTGGAATGAGCAGTTCTTC. Translating gives CASSIGGGPWNEQFF. The chain links TRBV19 to TRBJ2-1, with D tentatively TRBD2 (7 bases). The CDR3 runs 15 residues. Trimming stripped 1 base from V and 7 bases from J, with 14 bases between. CDR1 is LNHDA, CDR2 SQIVND, per germline (reference sequence).

About this clone: Other nucleotide sequences in the sample specify the same CDR3. The chain recombines TRBV9 with TRBJ1-2; 9 bases are shared with TRBD1. CDR3 length: 13 residues. Germline V lookup: CDR1 SGDLS, CDR2 YYNGEE. The V and J ends lost 2 bases and 5 bases, in that order; junction bases with no gene match: 1. The CDR3 DNA sequence: TGTGCCAGCAGCGTGGGACAGGGATATGGCTACACCTTC. Protein sequence: CASSVGQGYGYTF.

The chain carries TRBV3-1 (or the pseudogene TRBV3-2) and TRBJ2-7, with 7 bases fitting TRBD2. The CDR3 totals 15 residues. Germline CDR1 reads LGHDT; CDR2 reads YNNKEL (reference sequence). V lost 7 bases and J lost 0; bases outside the gene matches: 9. The DNA for the CDR3 is TGTGCCAGCACCCGGAGGGGCGGGAGCTCCTACGAGCAGTACTTC. Protein sequence: CASTRRGGSSYEQYF.

There are a few counts of this clone. This rearrangement joins TRBV15 to TRBJ1-5, with 9 bases identical to TRBD1. Germline V gives CDR1 LNHNV, CDR2 YYDKDF (reference sequence). The ends lost 8 bases at V and 6 bases at J; junction bases unmatched: 8. CDR3 length: 14 residues. Here the CDR3 DNA reads TGTGCCACCGCAAAAACAGGGGGCTTTCAGCCCCAGCATTTT. It translates to CATAKTGGFQPQHF.

The V call is TRBV7-9, the J call TRBJ1-3; perhaps TRBD1 as D (5 bases). The CDR3 runs to 13 residues. Trimming took off 5 bases at V and 3 bases at J, with 8 bases between the two ends. In germline, CDR1 is SEHNR, CDR2 FQNEAQ (reference sequence). CDR3 protein: CASSPRVGNTIYF. CDR3 nucleotide sequence: TGTGCCAGCAGCCCCAGGGTTGGAAACACCATATATTTT.

The chain carries TRBV7-2 and TRBJ2-7; D uncertain. Germline lookup yields CDR1 SGHTA and CDR2 FQGNSA. V gave up 2 bases and J gave up 2 bases, with 7 bases separating them. The CDR3 has 13 residues. CDR3 sequence (DNA): TGTGCCAGCAGCTTAACGGCCCCCTACGAGCAGTACTTC. It yields the protein CASSLTAPYEQYF.

The rearrangement joins TRBV18 to TRBJ2-5, with a possible D match to TRBD1 (6 bases). V lost 3 bases and J lost 0, with 8 bases in between. The germline V gene encodes CDR1 KGHSH and CDR2 LQKENI. CDR3 length equals 14 residues. CDR3 loop: CASSPTGYQETQYF. The CDR3 DNA is TGTGCCAGCTCACCTACAGGGTACCAAGAGACCCAGTACTTC.

The J gene is TRBJ2-3, the V gene TRBV5-1; no clear D. CDR3 length: 12 amino acids. Between the trimmed V and J ends, which lost 3 bases and 1 base, there was a span of 3 bases. Germline CDR1 reads SGHRS; CDR2 reads YFSETQ. This CDR3 is CASSSRTDTQYF. CDR3 nucleotide sequence: TGCGCCAGCAGCTCTCGCACAGATACGCAGTATTTT.

This clone showed up just once. V gene TRBV19 combines with J gene TRBJ2-3; 13 positions match TRBD2. Germline CDR1 is LNHDA and CDR2 is SQIVND (reference sequence). The CDR3 extends over 19 amino acids. J was trimmed by 2 bases and V by 3 bases; bases with no gene match: 11. In nucleotides, the CDR3 is TGTGCCAGTAGTATGGGACTAGCGGGACTGACTGCCTACACAGATACGCAGTATTTT. This encodes CASSMGLAGLTAYTDTQYF.

J is TRBJ2-6 and V is TRBV7-3, with D unresolved. From germline, CDR1 is SGHTA and CDR2 FQGTGA. The CDR3 is 15 amino acids. Trimming stripped 5 bases from V and 2 bases from J, with 10 bases between. CDR3 DNA: TGTGCCAGCAGCCCCCGTCCTGCTGGGGCCAACGTCCTGACTTTC. Protein sequence: CASSPRPAGANVLTF.

This clone has only one observation. This chain uses TRBV30 with TRBJ2-3, with D perhaps matching TRBD2 (6 bases). The V gene's germline CDR1 is GTSNPN and CDR2 SVGIG (reference sequence). CDR3 length: 15 residues. The V end was cut by 0 bases, the J end by 2 bases, with 12 bases between. CDR3 sequence: CAWSVLAGSTDTQYF. Here the CDR3 DNA reads TGTGCCTGGAGTGTACTGGCGGGATCCACAGATACGCAGTATTTT.

V usage is TRBV6-6 and J usage is TRBJ1-4; D might be TRBD1 (6 bases). The germline V gene encodes CDR1 MNHNY and CDR2 SVGAGI (reference sequence). The CDR3 contains 14 residues. V dropped 5 bases and J dropped 10 bases, with 17 bases sitting between them. The CDR3 nucleotides read TGTGCCAGCAGTAGCCACAGGGAAGAAGGAAAACTGTTTTTT. This sequence encodes CASSSHREEGKLFF.

This chain joins TRBV6-6 and TRBJ2-7; 10 bases fit TRBD1. The CDR3 sequence is 15 residues long. The V gene end was trimmed by 10 bases and the J gene end by 3 bases; junction bases not matched to a gene: 12. Germline loops: CDR1 MNHNY, CDR2 SVGAGI (reference sequence). As DNA, the CDR3 is TGTGCCACCCTGGCCTACCGGGACAGGGGCTACGAGCAGTACTTC. Protein sequence: CATLAYRDRGYEQYF.

The rearrangement uses TRBV28 and TRBJ1-2; TRBD1 is a possible D gene (5 bases). V dropped 10 bases and J dropped 9 bases, with 15 bases sitting between them. The germline gives CDR1 MDHEN, CDR2 SYDVKM. This CDR3 region has 11 residues. Here the CDR3 DNA reads TGTGCCACCGAGCAGGGTCTGAGCTACACCTTC. The encoded protein is CATEQGLSYTF.

The chain employs TRBV7-9 and TRBJ1-2; D call uncertain. The CDR3 contains 13 residues. Per the germline V gene, CDR1 is SEHNR and CDR2 is FQNEAQ (reference sequence). V was shortened by 7 bases and J by 4 bases, with 13 bases between the two germline ends. The CDR3 DNA is TGTGCCAGCAATCTAGACCGTTCCTATGGCTACACCTTC. Residues: CASNLDRSYGYTF.

This rearrangement joins TRBV6-5 to TRBJ2-1; D is uncertain. Trimming pared 7 bases from V and 4 bases from J, leaving 17 bases between. CDR1 and CDR2 from the germline V gene are MNHEY and SVGAGI. CDR3 length equals 15 residues. DNA of the CDR3: TGTGCCAGCATAGTGTTAGGTGTCGGATACAATGAGCAGTTCTTC. This translates into CASIVLGVGYNEQFF.

As regards this clone: Different DNA sequences within this sample yield the same CDR3. The J gene is TRBJ2-2, the V gene TRBV7-9, with 9 positions matching TRBD2. Trimming removed 0 bases from V and 5 bases from J; junction bases left unmatched: 1. Germline V CDR1 and CDR2: SEHNR, FQNEAQ (reference sequence). The CDR3 totals 15 residues. CDR3 DNA sequence: TGTGCCAGCAGCTTAGCTCTAGCGGGAACCGGGGAGCTGTTTTTT. The encoded protein is CASSLALAGTGELFF. Filled out from reference TRBV7-9 and TRBJ2-2, the complete variable domain reads DTGVSQNPRHKITKRGQNVTFRCDPISEHNRLYWYRQTLGQGPEFLTYFQNEAQLEKSRLLSDRFSAERPKGSFSTLEIQRTEQGDSAMYLCASSLALAGTGELFFGEGSRLTVL.

The rearrangement links TRBV6-5 to TRBJ1-3; possibly TRBD1 for D (5 bases). Germline values: CDR1 MNHEY, CDR2 SVGAGI. Trimming cost V 2 bases and J 4 bases, with 12 bases left between them. There are 15 residues in the CDR3. The CDR3 region is CASSYGGGFGNTIYF. The CDR3 nucleotides read TGTGCCAGCAGTTACGGGGGGGGGTTCGGAAACACCATATATTTT.

The genes are TRBV5-6 and TRBJ1-2, with TRBD1 as a possible D gene (6 bases). The germline gives CDR1 SGHDT, CDR2 YYEEEE. Deletions cut 4 bases from V and 6 bases from J, with 16 bases between. This CDR3 comprises 14 residues. The CDR3 region has the DNA TGTGCCAGCAGCCGGCGGGGGGCGCGGGATGGCTACACCTTC. Its translation: CASSRRGARDGYTF.

As regards this clone: Other DNA sequences in the sample encode the same CDR3. The chain is built from TRBV6-2 or TRBV6-3 and TRBJ2-7; 7 positions agree with TRBD2. CDR1 MNHEY and CDR2 SVGEGT come from the germline V gene. This CDR3 has 14 amino acids. With 0 bases clipped from V and 1 base from J, the junction kept 0 bases outside the gene matches. This CDR3 is CASSYSRGSYEQYF. The CDR3 DNA follows: TGTGCCAGCAGTTACTCGCGGGGGTCCTACGAGCAGTACTTC.

The CDR3 spells CASSPVPPGAVYGYTF. The CDR3, as DNA: TGTGCCAGCAGCCCAGTACCCCCAGGCGCCGTCTATGGCTACACCTTC. The chain combines TRBV7-2 with TRBJ1-2; D is undetermined. The CDR3 sequence is 16 residues long. V lost 5 bases and J 4 bases, leaving 20 bases between the germline ends. Germline values: CDR1 SGHTA, CDR2 FQGNSA. The variable domain in full, with the rest retrieved from reference TRBV7-2 and TRBJ1-2, is GAGVSQSPSNKVTEKGKDVELRCDPISGHTALYWYRQSLGQGLEFLIYFQGNSAPDKSGLPSDRFSAERTGGSVSTLTIQRTQQEDSAVYLCASSPVPPGAVYGYTFGSGTRLTVV.

This sequence joins TRBV18 and TRBJ2-7; TRBD2 agrees at 8 bases. J lost 4 bases, V lost 5 bases, and 13 bases had no gene match. The CDR3 has 16 amino acids. Germline V lookup: CDR1 KGHSH, CDR2 LQKENI. The CDR3 nucleotides read TGTGCCAGCTCAACCCGGACTAGCTTCTCGGGGTACGAGCAGTACTTC. Amino acid sequence: CASSTRTSFSGYEQYF.

To note about this clone: Additional DNA sequences in this sample encode the identical CDR3. V and J are TRBV10-3 and TRBJ1-5, with D maybe TRBD1 (5 bases). CDR1 is ENHRY and CDR2 is SYGVKD in the germline V gene. The V gene lost 0 bases and the J gene lost 0 bases, with 6 bases spanning the gap. CDR3 length: 15 residues. The CDR3 DNA sequence: TGTGCCATCAGTGAGTCGGGGGGTAGCAATCAGCCCCAGCATTTT. Amino acid sequence: CAISESGGSNQPQHF.

V is TRBV5-1 and J is TRBJ1-1; no reliable D call. Germline V gene sequence: CDR1 SGHRS, CDR2 YFSETQ. V lost 0 bases and J lost 0, with 9 bases in between. This CDR3 contains 15 residues. The CDR3 DNA sequence: TGCGCCAGCAGCTTGGACGGCGCCATGAACACTGAAGCTTTCTTT. It yields the protein CASSLDGAMNTEAFF. Full variable domain (remainder filled in from reference TRBV5-1 and TRBJ1-1): KAGVTQTPRYLIKTRGQQVTLSCSPISGHRSVSWYQQTPGQGLQFLFEYFSETQRNKGNFPGRFSGRQFSNSRSEMNVSTLELGDSALYLCASSLDGAMNTEAFFGQGTRLTVV.

The rearrangement links TRBV19 to TRBJ2-7; 9 bases agree with TRBD1. The length of the CDR3 is 14 residues. Germline CDR1 and CDR2: LNHDA and SQIVND (reference sequence). Trimming removed 7 bases from V and 0 bases from J; junction bases left unmatched: 4. The CDR3 region is CASTTGGGSYEQYF. The CDR3 DNA is TGTGCCAGTACTACAGGGGGCGGCTCCTACGAGCAGTACTTC.